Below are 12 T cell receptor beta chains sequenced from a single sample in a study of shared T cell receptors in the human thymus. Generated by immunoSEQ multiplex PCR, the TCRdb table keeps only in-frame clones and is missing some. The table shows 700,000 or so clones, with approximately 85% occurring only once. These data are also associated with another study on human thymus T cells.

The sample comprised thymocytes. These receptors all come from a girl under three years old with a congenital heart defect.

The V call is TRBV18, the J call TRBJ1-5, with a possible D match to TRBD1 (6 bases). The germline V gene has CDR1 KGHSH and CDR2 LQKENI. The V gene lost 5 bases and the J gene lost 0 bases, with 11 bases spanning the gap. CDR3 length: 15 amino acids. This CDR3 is CASSGQNYSNQPQHF. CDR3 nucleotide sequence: TGTGCCAGCTCAGGACAGAATTATAGCAATCAGCCCCAGCATTTT.

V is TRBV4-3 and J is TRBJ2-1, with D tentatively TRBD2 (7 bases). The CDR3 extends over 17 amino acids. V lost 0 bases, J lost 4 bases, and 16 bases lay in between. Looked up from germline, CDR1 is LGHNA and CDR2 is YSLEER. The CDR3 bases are TGCGCCAGCAGCCAAGAACGCCTGGGGGGGCCGTACAATGAGCAGTTCTTC. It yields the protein CASSQERLGGPYNEQFF.

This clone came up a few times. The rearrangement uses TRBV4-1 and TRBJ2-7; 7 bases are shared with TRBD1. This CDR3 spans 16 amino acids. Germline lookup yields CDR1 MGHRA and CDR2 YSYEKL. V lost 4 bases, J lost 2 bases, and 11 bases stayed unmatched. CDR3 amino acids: CASSPTPGTAAYEQYF. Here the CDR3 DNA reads TGCGCCAGCAGCCCAACTCCCGGGACAGCCGCCTACGAGCAGTACTTC.

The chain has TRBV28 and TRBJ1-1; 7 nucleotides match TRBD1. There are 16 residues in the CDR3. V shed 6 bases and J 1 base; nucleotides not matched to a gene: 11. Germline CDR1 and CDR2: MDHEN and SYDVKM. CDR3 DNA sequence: TGTGCCAGCAGCACTCATCAGGGACAGAGGAACACTGAAGCTTTCTTT. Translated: CASSTHQGQRNTEAFF. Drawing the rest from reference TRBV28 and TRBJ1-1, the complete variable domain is DVKVTQSSRYLVKRTGEKVFLECVQDMDHENMFWYRQDPGLGLRLIYFSYDVKMKEKGDIPEGYSVSREKKERFSLILESASTNQTSMYLCASSTHQGQRNTEAFFGQGTRLTVV.

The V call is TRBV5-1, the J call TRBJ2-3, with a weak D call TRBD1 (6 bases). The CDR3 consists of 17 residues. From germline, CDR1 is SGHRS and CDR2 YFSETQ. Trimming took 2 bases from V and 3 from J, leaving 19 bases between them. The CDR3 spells CASSFVVTGRETDTQYF. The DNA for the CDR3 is TGCGCCAGCAGCTTCGTTGTGACAGGCCGTGAGACAGATACGCAGTATTTT.

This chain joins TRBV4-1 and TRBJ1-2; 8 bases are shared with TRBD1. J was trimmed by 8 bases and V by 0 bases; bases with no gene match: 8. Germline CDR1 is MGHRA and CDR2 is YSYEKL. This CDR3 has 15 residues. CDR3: CASSQDKRDRYGYTF. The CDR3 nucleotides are TGCGCCAGCAGCCAAGATAAACGGGACAGGTACGGCTACACCTTC.

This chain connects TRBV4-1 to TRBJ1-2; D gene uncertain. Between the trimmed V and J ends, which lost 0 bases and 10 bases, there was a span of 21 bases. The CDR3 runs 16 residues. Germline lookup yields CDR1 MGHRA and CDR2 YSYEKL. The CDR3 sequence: CASSQDPGGSPKIYTF. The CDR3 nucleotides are TGCGCCAGCAGCCAAGACCCGGGTGGGTCTCCGAAAATCTACACCTTC.

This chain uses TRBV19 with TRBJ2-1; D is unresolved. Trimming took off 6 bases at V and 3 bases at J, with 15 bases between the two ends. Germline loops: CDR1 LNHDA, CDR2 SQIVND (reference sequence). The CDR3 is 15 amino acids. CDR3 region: CASSSQDGYYNEQFF. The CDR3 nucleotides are TGTGCCAGTAGCTCCCAAGACGGGTACTACAATGAGCAGTTCTTC.

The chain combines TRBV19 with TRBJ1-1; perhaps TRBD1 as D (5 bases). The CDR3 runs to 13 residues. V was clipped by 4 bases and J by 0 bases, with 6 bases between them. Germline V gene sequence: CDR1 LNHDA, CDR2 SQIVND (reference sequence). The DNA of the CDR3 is TGTGCCAGTAGTACAGGGTTGAACACTGAAGCTTTCTTT. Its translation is CASSTGLNTEAFF.

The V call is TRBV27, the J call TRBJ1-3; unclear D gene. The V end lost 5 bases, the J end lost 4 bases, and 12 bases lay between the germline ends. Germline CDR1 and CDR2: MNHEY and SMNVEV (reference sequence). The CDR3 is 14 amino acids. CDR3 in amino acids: CASSTIPRGNTIYF. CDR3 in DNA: TGTGCCAGCAGTACAATACCACGAGGAAACACCATATATTTT.

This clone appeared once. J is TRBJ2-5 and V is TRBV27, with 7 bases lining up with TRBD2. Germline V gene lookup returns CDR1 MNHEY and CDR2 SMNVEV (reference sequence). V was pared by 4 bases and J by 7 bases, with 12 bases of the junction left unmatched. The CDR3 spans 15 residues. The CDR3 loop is CASSWGGGRIRTQYF. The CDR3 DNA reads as TGTGCCAGCAGTTGGGGGGGAGGGCGCATCAGGACCCAGTACTTC.

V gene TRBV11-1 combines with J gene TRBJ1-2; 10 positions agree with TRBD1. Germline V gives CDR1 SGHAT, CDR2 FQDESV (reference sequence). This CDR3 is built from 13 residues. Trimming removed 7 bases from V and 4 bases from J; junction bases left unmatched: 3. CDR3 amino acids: CASTRTGGYGYTF. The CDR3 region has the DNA TGTGCCAGCACCCGGACAGGGGGCTATGGCTACACCTTC.